This is a list of T cell receptor beta chains from one sample in a study of technical replicates of blood from a few donors. Clones were sequenced by immunoSEQ multiplex PCR, and TCRdb holds only the in-frame ones, with some missing. The table has 87,000 or so clones, approximately 95% seen once. Sequenced input: T cells isolated from PBMCs. These receptors came from a human donor in good health. The CDR3 runs from the conserved cysteine through the conserved F or W. Each record gives: V gene, J gene, CDR3 protein.

V: TRBV10-2
J: TRBJ1-5
CDR3: CASSEIDRANQPQHF

V: TRBV6-1
J: TRBJ1-5
CDR3: CATAQGSNQPQHF

V: TRBV6-5
J: TRBJ1-5
CDR3: CASSYSAFANQPQHF

V: TRBV9
J: TRBJ2-3
CDR3: CASSAVAGGPRGTDTQYF

V: TRBV19
J: TRBJ2-7
CDR3: CASSSAAGPPYEQYF

V: TRBV28
J: TRBJ2-3
CDR3: CASSFLGQDTQYF

V: TRBV7-6
J: TRBJ1-5
CDR3: CASSLGKGSNQPQHF

V: TRBV5-5
J: TRBJ1-1
CDR3: CASSLFNQGTAEAFF

V: TRBV30
J: TRBJ2-7
CDR3: CAWRRPGIPYEQYF

V: TRBV7-3
J: TRBJ1-1
CDR3: CASSLAGGNTEAFF

V: TRBV30
J: TRBJ1-1
CDR3: CAWTNGAGTEAFF

V: TRBV5-6
J: TRBJ2-1
CDR3: CASSVPKSSYNEQFF

V: TRBV19
J: TRBJ1-2
CDR3: CASSTDRENLYGYTF

V: TRBV27
J: TRBJ2-7
CDR3: CASSSSDSYEQYF

V: TRBV28
J: TRBJ1-2
CDR3: CASSQPGTLNYGYTF

V: TRBV18
J: TRBJ1-1
CDR3: CASSTWTGEGVNTEAFF